The clone carrying this TCR beta chain showed up just a few times. No antigen is known for it. Total RNA extraction produced at least 5 micrograms (per sample) for the study. PCR was performed a second time for about 7 to 12 cycles using a sample-barcoded 5' primer and a J-beta primer mix. TCRdb recomputed calls from the 5' RACE reads with MiXCR, one row per CDR3 protein. The table has fewer than 1,000,000 distinct CDR3 sequences, more than 40% seen once; the top ten hold roughly 19%. This entry belongs to a study of blood T cells in healthy people across ages. Overall study findings and caveats: Diversity figures based on one million T cells were deemed too low.

The germline gives CDR1 DFQATT, CDR2 SNEGSKA (reference sequence). The CDR3 spans 13 residues. Deletions cut 2 bases from V and 4 bases from J, with 11 bases between. The sample taken for sequencing was blood. The origin of this receptor is a man in his fifties or sixties in good health. The chain carries TRBV20-1 and TRBJ1-2, with D possibly being TRBD1 (5 bases). CDR3 nucleotide sequence: TGCAGTGCTAGAAATGAAGGGGTCTATGGCTACACCTTC. This codes for CSARNEGVYGYTF.